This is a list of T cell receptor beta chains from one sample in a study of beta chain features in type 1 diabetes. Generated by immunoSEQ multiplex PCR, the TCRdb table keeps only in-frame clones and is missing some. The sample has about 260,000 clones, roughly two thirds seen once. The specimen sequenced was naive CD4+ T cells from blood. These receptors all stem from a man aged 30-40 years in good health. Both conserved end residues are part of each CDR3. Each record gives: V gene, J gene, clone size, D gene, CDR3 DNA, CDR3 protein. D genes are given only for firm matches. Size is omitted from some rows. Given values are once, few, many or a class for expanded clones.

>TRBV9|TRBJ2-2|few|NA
TGTGCCAGCAGCGTAAGGGCGACCGGGGAGCTGTTTTTT
CASSVRATGELFF
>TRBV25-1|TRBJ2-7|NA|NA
TGTGCCAGCAGTAAGAGCGGAGCCTCCTACGAGCAGTACTTC
CASSKSGASYEQYF
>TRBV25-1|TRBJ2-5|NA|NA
TGTGCCAGCAGTGACGTTGCGGGGCAGTACTTC
CASSDVAGQYF
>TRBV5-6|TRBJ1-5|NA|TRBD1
TGTGCCAGCAGCTTGGACAGGGGGCTTAGCAATCAGCCCCAGCATTTT
CASSLDRGLSNQPQHF
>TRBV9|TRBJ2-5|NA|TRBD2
TGTGCCAGTGGGCGGGGGAGTCAAGAGACCCAGTACTTC
CASGRGSQETQYF
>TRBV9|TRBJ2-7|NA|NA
TGTGCCAGCAGCCCCTCCGCTGCTACCTACGAGCAGTACTTC
CASSPSAATYEQYF
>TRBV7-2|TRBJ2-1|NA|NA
TGTGCCAGCAGCCCGGGTACCTACAATGAGCAGTTCTTC
CASSPGTYNEQFF
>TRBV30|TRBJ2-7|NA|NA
TGTGCCTTAATAGCGGATCAGAGCTCCTACGAGCAGTACTTC
CALIADQSSYEQYF
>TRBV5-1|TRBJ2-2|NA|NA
TGCGCCAGCTGCCGAGACGGAAACACCGGGGAGCTGTTTTTT
CASCRDGNTGELFF
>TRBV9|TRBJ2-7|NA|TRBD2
TGTGCCAGCAGCGTAGGACTAGCGGGATCTTTCGAGCAGTACTTC
CASSVGLAGSFEQYF
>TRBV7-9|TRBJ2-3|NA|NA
TGTGCCAGCAGCCCCCAGGTGTCTCGCACAGATACGCAGTATTTT
CASSPQVSRTDTQYF
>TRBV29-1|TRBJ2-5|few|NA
TGCAGCGTTGAAGGTATCGGAGAGACCCAGTACTTC
CSVEGIGETQYF
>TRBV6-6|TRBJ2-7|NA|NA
TGTGCCACCCATTCACCGGGTAGCTACGAGCAGTACTTC
CATHSPGSYEQYF
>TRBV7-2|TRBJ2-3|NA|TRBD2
TGTGCCAGCAGCTTAGGCCCCAGCGGGACTACGAGTGATACGCAGTATTTT
CASSLGPSGTTSDTQYF
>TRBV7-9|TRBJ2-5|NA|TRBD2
TGTGCCAGCAGACCACCGGGACTATTGTACCAAGAGACCCAGTACTTC
CASRPPGLLYQETQYF
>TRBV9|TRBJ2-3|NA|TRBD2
TGTGCCAGCAGCGTAGCGGGCGGGGGGACAGATACGCAGTATTTT
CASSVAGGGTDTQYF
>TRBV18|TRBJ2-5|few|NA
TGTGCCAGCTCACCACAGGGTCTCGAGGAGACCCAGTACTTC
CASSPQGLEETQYF
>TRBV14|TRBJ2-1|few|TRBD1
TGTGCCAGCAGCTATTTAGTGATTCCGGGACAGGGGTACAATGAGCAGTTCTTC
CASSYLVIPGQGYNEQFF
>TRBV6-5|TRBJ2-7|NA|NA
TGTGCCAGCAGCCCCTCAAGTTTCGGGGACTACGAGCAGTACTTC
CASSPSSFGDYEQYF
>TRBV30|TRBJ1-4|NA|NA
TGTGCCTGGAGTGTAATGGGGGGAAATGAAAAACTGTTTTTT
CAWSVMGGNEKLFF
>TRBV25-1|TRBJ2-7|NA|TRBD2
TGTGCCAGCACCCTAGCGGGAGGCCACGAGCAGTACTTC
CASTLAGGHEQYF
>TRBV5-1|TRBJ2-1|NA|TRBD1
TGCGCCAGCAGCGCCGGGACAGGGGTCAATGAGCAGTTCTTC
CASSAGTGVNEQFF
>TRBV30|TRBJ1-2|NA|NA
TGTGCCTGGAGTGGGACCTATGGCTACACCTTC
CAWSGTYGYTF
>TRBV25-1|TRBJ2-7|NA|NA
TGTGCCACCACGCTCGGGGGAAAGGTCGAGCAGTACTTC
CATTLGGKVEQYF
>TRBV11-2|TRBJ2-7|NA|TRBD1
TGTGCCAGCAGCTCCGCGACAGGGAAATTCCCCTACGAGCAGTACTTC
CASSSATGKFPYEQYF
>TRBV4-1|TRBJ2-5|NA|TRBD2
TGCGCCAGCAGCCAATGGCCCTCAAGCGGGAGTCAAGAGACCCAGTACTTC
CASSQWPSSGSQETQYF